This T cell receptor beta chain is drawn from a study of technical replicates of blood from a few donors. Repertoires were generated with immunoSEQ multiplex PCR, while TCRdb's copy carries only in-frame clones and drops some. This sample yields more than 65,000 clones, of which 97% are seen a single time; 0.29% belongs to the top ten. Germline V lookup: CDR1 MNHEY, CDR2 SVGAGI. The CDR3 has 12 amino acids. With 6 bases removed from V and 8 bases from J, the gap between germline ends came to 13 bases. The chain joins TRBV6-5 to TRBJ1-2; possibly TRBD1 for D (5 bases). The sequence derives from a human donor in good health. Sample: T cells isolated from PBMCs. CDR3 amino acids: CASSRGTQGYTF. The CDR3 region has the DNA TGTGCCAGCAGCAGAGGGACTCAAGGCTACACCTTC.